The source of this T cell receptor (beta chain) is a study of PD-1 blockade in classical Hodgkin lymphoma. As regards this clone: Its antigen is as yet unknown.

Study-wide findings and caveats: Compared with baseline, CD4+ but not CD8+ TCR diversity had risen significantly by C4D1. It was among complete responders that baseline diversity resembled that of newly diagnosed patients.

Each patient relapsed following autologous stem cell transplantation, and prior brentuximab vedotin exposure differed. Here immunoSEQ multiplex PCR was the method, and the copy in TCRdb shows in-frame clones only, minus some. The sample has over 80,000 clones, 80% to 95% seen once. Germline CDR1 reads SQVTM; CDR2 reads ANQGSEA. The CDR3 extends over 12 amino acids. V was pared by 2 bases and J by 5 bases, with 9 bases between. This sample comprised peripheral blood mononuclear cells (PBMCs), obtained at baseline. The clonotype originates from a human donor with classical Hodgkin lymphoma. The gene calls are TRBV29-1 and TRBJ2-5; no clear D. Written as DNA, the CDR3 is TGCAGCGTTGAAACTTTTGGTGAGACCCAGTACTTC. Protein sequence: CSVETFGETQYF.